This T cell receptor beta chain is from a study of cytomegalovirus exposure and HLA in healthy donors. Notes on the study in general: The only immune exposure information that was available was CMV serostatus.

Germline loops: CDR1 GTSNPN, CDR2 SVGIG (reference sequence). The CDR3 runs 14 residues. V lost 1 base, J lost 2 bases, and 9 bases lay in between. Points on this clone: Its specificity is unknown.

This PCR relied on a set of 60 Vbeta primers and 13 Jbeta primers. The assay was immunoSEQ multiplex PCR, and TCRdb's table has in-frame clones only and misses some. The sample comprises tens of thousands of clones, approximately 80% of which are singletons, and about 1.5% rests with the top ten. The source is a man aged 35 to 55 in good health and CMV-seronegative. The chain has TRBV30 and TRBJ1-3; D is unresolved. Sequenced: PBMCs. CDR3 sequence (DNA): TGTGCCTGGAGTGGAGGGTTTACTGGAAACACCATATATTTT. The encoded protein is CAWSGGFTGNTIYF.